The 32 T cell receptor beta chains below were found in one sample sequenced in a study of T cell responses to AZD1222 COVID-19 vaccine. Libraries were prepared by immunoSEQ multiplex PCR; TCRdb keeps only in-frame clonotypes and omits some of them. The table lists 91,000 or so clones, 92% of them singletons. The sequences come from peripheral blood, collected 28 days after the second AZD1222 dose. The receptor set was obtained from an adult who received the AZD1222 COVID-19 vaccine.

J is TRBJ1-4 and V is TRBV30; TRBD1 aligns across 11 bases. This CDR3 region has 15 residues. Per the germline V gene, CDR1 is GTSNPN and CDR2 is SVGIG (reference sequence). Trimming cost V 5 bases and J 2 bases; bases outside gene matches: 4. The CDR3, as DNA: TGTGCCTGGGGGACAGGGGGGATGACTAATGAAAAACTGTTTTTT. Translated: CAWGTGGMTNEKLFF.

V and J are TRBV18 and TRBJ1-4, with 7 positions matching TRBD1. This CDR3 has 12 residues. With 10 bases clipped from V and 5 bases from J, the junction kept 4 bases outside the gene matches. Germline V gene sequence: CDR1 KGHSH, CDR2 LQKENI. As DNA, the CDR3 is TGTGCCACCAGGGGGGCCAATGAAAAACTGTTTTTT. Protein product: CATRGANEKLFF.

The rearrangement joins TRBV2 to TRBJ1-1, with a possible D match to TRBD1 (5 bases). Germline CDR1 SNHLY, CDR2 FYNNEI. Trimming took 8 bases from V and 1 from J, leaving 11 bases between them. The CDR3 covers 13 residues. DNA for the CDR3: TGTGCCAGCCTCCGGGACCCGAACACTGAAGCTTTCTTT. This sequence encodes CASLRDPNTEAFF.

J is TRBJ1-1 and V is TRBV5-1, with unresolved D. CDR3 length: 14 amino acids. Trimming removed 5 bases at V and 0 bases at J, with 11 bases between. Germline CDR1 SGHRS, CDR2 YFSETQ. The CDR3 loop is CASSGPNMNTEAFF. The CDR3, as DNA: TGCGCCAGCAGTGGGCCCAACATGAACACTGAAGCTTTCTTT. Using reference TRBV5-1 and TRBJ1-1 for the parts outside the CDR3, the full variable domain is KAGVTQTPRYLIKTRGQQVTLSCSPISGHRSVSWYQQTPGQGLQFLFEYFSETQRNKGNFPGRFSGRQFSNSRSEMNVSTLELGDSALYLCASSGPNMNTEAFFGQGTRLTVV.

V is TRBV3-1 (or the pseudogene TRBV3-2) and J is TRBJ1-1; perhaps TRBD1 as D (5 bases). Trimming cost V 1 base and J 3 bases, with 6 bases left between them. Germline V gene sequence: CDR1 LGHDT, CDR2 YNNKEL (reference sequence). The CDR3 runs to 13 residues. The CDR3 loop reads CASSQVGDTEAFF. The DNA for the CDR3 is TGTGCCAGCAGCCAAGTGGGGGACACTGAAGCTTTCTTT.

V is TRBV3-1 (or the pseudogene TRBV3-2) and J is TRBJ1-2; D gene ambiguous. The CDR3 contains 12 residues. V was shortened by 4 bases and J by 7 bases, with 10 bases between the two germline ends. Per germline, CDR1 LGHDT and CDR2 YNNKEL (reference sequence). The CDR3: CASSRREGGYTF. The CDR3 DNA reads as TGTGCCAGCAGCCGGCGTGAGGGTGGCTACACCTTC.

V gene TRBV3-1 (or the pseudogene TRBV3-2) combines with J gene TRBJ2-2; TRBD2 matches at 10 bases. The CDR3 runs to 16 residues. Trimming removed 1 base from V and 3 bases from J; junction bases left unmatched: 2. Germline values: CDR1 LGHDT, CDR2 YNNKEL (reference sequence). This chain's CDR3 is CASSQVAGGYTGELFF. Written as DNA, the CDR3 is TGTGCCAGCAGCCAAGTAGCGGGGGGATACACCGGGGAGCTGTTTTTT.

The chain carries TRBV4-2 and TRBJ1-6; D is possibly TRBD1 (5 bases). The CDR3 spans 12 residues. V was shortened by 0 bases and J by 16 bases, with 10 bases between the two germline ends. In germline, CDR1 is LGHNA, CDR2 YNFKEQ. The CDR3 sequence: CASSQDAGQLHF. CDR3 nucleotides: TGTGCCAGCAGCCAAGATGCTGGACAACTCCACTTT.

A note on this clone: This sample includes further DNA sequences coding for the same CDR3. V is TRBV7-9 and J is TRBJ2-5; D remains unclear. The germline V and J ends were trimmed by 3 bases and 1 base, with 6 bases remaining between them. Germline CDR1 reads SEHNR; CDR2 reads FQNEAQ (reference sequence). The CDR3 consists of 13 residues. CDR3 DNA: TGTGCCAGCAGCTTGCCCCCCCAAGAGACCCAGTACTTC. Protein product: CASSLPPQETQYF.

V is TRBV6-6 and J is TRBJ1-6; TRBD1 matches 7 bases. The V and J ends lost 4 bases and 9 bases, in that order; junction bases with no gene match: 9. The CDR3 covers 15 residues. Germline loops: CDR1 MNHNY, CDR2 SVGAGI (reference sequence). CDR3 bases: TGTGCCAGCAGTTTGCGACAGGGTAGTAGTTCACCCCTCCACTTT. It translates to CASSLRQGSSSPLHF.

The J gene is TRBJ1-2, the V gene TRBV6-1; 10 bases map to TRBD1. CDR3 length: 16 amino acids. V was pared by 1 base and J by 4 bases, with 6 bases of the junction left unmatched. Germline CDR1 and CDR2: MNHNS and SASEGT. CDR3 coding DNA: TGTGCCAGCAGTGAAGGGTGGACAGGGGGAGGCTATGGCTACACCTTC. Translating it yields CASSEGWTGGGYGYTF.

The CDR3, as DNA: TGTGCCAGCAGGATCGGGAGGGGGTTCCAAGAGACCCAGTACTTC. The encoded protein is CASRIGRGFQETQYF. The rearrangement uses TRBV28 and TRBJ2-5, with 8 nucleotides matching TRBD2. Per germline, CDR1 MDHEN and CDR2 SYDVKM. The CDR3 runs 15 residues. With 6 bases clipped from V and 1 base from J, the junction kept 7 bases outside the gene matches. Full variable domain (rest looked up from reference TRBV28 and TRBJ2-5): DVKVTQSSRYLVKRTGEKVFLECVQDMDHENMFWYRQDPGLGLRLIYFSYDVKMKEKGDIPEGYSVSREKKERFSLILESASTNQTSMYLCASRIGRGFQETQYFGPGTRLLVL.

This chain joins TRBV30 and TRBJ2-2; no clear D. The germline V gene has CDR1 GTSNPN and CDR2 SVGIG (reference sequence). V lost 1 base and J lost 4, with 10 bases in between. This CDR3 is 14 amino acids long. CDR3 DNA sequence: TGTGCCTGGAGTGGGGATACTTTCACCGGGGAGCTGTTTTTT. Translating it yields CAWSGDTFTGELFF.

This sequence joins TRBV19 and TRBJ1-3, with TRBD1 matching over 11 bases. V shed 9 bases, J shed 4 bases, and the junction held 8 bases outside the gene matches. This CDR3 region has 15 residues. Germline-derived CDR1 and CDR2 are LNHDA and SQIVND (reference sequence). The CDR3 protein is CASRSGTGGGNTIYF. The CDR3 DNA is TGTGCCAGCCGATCCGGGACAGGGGGAGGAAACACCATATATTTT.

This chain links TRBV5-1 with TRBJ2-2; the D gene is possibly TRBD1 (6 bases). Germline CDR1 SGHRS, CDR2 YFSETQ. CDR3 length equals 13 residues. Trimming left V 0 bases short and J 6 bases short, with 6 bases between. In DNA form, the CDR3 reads TGCGCCAGCAGCTTGGAGGGGGCCGGGGAGCTGTTTTTT. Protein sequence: CASSLEGAGELFF.

The CDR3 DNA reads as TGTGCCAGCAGCTCTCCGGGACGCCGGGACAATGAGCAGTTCTTC. Its translation: CASSSPGRRDNEQFF. The chain combines TRBV5-8 with TRBJ2-1; possibly TRBD1 or TRBD2 for D (5 bases each). There are 15 residues in the CDR3. CDR1 is SGHTS, CDR2 YDEGEE, per germline. Trimming stripped 3 bases from V and 5 bases from J, with 15 bases between. Combining the CDR3 with reference TRBV5-8 and TRBJ2-1 gives the whole variable domain EAGVTQSPTHLIKTRGQQATLRCSPISGHTSVYWYQQALGLGLQFLLWYDEGEERNRGNFPPRFSGRQFPNYSSELNVNALELEDSALYLCASSSPGRRDNEQFFGPGTRLTVL.

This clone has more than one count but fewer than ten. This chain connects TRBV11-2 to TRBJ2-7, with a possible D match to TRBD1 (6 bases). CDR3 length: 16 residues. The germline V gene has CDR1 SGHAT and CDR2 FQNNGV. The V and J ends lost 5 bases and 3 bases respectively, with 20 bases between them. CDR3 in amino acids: CASSTLTGRNHYEQYF. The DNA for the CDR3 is TGTGCCAGCAGCACCCTAACAGGGAGAAACCACTACGAGCAGTACTTC.

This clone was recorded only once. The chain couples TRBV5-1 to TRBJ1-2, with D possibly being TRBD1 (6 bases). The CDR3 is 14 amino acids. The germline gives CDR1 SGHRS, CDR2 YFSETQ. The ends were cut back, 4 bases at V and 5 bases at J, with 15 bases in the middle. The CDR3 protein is CASSHGDITYGYTF. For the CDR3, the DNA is TGCGCCAGCAGCCACGGGGACATTACGTATGGCTACACCTTC.

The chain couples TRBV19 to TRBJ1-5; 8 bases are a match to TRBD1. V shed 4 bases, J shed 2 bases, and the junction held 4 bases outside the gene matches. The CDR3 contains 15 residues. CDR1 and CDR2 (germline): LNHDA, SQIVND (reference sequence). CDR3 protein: CASSNPTGGNQPQHF. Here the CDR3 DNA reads TGTGCCAGTAGTAATCCGACAGGGGGCAATCAGCCCCAGCATTTT.

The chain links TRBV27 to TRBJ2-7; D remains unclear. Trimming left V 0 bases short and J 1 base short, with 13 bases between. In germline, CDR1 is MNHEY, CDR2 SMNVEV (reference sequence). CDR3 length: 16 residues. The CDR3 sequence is CASSLSGNGRSYEQYF. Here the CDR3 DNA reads TGTGCCAGCAGTTTATCAGGCAACGGCAGGTCCTACGAGCAGTACTTC.

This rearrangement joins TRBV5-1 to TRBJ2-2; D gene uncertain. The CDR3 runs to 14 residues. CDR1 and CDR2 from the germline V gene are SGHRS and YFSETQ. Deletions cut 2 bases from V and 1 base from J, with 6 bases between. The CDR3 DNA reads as TGCGCCAGCAGCTTTTCGGGGAACACCGGGGAGCTGTTTTTT. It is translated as CASSFSGNTGELFF.

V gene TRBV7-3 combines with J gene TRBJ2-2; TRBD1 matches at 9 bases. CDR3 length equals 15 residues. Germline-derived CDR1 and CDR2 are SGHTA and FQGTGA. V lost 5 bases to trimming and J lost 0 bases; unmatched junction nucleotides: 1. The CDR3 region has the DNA TGTGCCAGCAGCCGACAGGGGGCGAACACCGGGGAGCTGTTTTTT. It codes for CASSRQGANTGELFF.

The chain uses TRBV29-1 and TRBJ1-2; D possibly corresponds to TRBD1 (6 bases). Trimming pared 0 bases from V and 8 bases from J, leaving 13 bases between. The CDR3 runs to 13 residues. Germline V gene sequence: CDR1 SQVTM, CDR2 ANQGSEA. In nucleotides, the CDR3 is TGCAGCGTTGAAGATCCCAACAGGGACGGCTACACCTTC. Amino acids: CSVEDPNRDGYTF.

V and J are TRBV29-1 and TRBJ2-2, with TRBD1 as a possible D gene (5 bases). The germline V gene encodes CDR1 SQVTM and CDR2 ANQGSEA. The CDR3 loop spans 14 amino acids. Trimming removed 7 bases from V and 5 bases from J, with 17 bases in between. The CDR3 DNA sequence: TGCAGCGACGAAACAGGTTTTGAGACCGGGGAGCTGTTTTTT. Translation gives CSDETGFETGELFF.

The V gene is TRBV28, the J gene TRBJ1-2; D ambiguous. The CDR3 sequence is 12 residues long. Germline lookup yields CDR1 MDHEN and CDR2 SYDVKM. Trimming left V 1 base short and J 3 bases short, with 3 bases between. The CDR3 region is CASSLLHYGYTF. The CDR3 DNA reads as TGTGCCAGCAGTTTATTACACTATGGCTACACCTTC.

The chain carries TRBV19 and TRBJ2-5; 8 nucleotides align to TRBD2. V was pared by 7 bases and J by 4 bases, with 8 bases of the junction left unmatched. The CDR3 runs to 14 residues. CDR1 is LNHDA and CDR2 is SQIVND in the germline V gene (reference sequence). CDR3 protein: CASTPGGGPETQYF. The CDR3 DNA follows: TGTGCCAGTACCCCGGGGGGGGGCCCAGAGACCCAGTACTTC.

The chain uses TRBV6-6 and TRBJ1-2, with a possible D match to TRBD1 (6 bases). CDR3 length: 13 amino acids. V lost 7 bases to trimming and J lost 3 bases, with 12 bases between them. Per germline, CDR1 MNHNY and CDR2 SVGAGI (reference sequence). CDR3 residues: CASTHRVYYGYTF. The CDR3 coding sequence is TGTGCCAGCACCCACAGGGTTTACTATGGCTACACCTTC.

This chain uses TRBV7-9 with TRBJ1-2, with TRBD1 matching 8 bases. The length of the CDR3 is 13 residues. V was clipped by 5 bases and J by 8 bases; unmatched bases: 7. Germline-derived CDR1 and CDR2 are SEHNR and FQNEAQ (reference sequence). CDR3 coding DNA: TGTGCCAGCAGCAAAGGACAGGGTCAAGGCTACACCTTC. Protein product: CASSKGQGQGYTF.

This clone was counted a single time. The CDR3 nucleotides are TGTGCCAGCAGCGGGTCGGGGGAGACCCAGTACTTC. This gives the protein CASSGSGETQYF. J is TRBJ2-5 and V is TRBV7-9; D perhaps matches TRBD2 (5 bases). V lost 5 bases to trimming and J lost 5 bases, with 9 bases between them. Germline loops: CDR1 SEHNR, CDR2 FQNEAQ (reference sequence). CDR3 length equals 12 residues. Full variable domain (remainder filled in from reference TRBV7-9 and TRBJ2-5): DTGVSQNPRHKITKRGQNVTFRCDPISEHNRLYWYRQTLGQGPEFLTYFQNEAQLEKSRLLSDRFSAERPKGSFSTLEIQRTEQGDSAMYLCASSGSGETQYFGPGTRLLVL.

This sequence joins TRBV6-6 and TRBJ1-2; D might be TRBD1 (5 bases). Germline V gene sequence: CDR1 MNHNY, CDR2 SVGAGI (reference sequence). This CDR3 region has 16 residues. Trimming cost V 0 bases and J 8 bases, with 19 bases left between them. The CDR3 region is CASSYSNQGGLGGYTF. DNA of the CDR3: TGTGCCAGCAGTTACTCCAACCAGGGAGGCCTAGGGGGCTACACCTTC.

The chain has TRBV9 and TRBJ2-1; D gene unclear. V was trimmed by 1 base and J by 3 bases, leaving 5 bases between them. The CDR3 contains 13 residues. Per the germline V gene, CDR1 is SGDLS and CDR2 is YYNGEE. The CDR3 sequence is CASSVTGYNEQFF. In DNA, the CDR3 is TGTGCCAGCAGCGTAACGGGCTACAATGAGCAGTTCTTC.

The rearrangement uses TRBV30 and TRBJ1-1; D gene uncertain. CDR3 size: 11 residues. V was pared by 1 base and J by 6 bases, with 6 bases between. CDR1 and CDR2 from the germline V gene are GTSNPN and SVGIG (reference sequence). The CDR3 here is CAWSDPAEAFF. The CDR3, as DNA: TGTGCCTGGAGTGACCCGGCTGAAGCTTTCTTT.